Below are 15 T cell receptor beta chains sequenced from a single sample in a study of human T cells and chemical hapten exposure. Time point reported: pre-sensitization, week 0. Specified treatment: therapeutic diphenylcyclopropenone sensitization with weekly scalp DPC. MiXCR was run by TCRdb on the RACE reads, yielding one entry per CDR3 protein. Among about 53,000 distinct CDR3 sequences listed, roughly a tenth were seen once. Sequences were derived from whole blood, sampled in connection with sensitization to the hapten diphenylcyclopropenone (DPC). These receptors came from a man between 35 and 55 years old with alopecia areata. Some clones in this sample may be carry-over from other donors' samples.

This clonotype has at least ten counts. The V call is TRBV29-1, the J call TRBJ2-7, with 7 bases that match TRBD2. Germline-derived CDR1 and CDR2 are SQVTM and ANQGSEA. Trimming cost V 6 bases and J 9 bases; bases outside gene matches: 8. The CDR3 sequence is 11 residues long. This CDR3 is CSVREPVGQYF. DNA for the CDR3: TGCAGCGTGCGGGAGCCCGTCGGGCAGTACTTC.

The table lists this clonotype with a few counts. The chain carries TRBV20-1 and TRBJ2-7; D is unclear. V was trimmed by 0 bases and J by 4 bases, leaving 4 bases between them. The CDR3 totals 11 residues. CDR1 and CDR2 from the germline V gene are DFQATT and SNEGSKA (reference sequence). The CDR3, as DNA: TGCAGTGCTAGAGAGGGATACGAGCAGTACTTC. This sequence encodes CSAREGYEQYF.

The CDR3 nucleotides are TGTGCCAGTAGTAAGGGACAGGGGATCTCCTACGAGCAGTACTTC. Encoded protein: CASSKGQGISYEQYF. This chain links TRBV19 with TRBJ2-7; 10 bases fit TRBD1. The CDR3 loop spans 15 amino acids. The V gene's germline CDR1 is LNHDA and CDR2 SQIVND (reference sequence). V was clipped by 4 bases and J by 0 bases; unmatched bases: 3.

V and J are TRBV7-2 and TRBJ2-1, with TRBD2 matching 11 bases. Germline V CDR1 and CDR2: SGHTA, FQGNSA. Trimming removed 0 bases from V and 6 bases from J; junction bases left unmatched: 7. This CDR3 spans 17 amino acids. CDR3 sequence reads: CASSLAELAGAVNEQFF. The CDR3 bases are TGTGCCAGCAGCTTAGCGGAACTAGCGGGAGCGGTCAATGAGCAGTTCTTC. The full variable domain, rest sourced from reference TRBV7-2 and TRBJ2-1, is GAGVSQSPSNKVTEKGKDVELRCDPISGHTALYWYRQSLGQGLEFLIYFQGNSAPDKSGLPSDRFSAERTGGSVSTLTIQRTQQEDSAVYLCASSLAELAGAVNEQFFGPGTRLTVL.

CDR3 region: CSVGPTSGVHNEQFF. CDR3 DNA: TGCAGCGTTGGGCCTACTAGCGGGGTCCACAATGAGCAGTTCTTC. J is TRBJ2-1 and V is TRBV29-1; 10 bases map to TRBD2. Germline CDR1 SQVTM, CDR2 ANQGSEA. This CDR3 comprises 15 residues. Losses at the gene ends were 4 bases for V and 5 bases for J; bases not matched to a gene: 8.

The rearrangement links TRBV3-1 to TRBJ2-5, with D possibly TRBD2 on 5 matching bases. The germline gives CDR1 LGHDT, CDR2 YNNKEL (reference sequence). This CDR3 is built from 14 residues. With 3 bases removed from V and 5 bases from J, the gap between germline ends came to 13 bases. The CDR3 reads CASSHATTGETQYF. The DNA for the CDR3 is TGTGCCAGCAGCCATGCTACGACGGGGGAGACCCAGTACTTC.

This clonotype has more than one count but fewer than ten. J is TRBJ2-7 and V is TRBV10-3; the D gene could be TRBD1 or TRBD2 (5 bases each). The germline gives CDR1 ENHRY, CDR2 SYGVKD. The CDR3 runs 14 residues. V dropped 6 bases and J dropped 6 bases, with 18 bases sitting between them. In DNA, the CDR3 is TGTGCCATCAGCAAAGGGGCAGAACGGGGCGAGCAGTACTTC. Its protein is CAISKGAERGEQYF.

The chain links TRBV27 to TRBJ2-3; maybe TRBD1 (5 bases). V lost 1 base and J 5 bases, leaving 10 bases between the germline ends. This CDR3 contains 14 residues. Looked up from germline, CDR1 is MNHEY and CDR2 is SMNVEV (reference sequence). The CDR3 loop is CASSLWGAEDTQYF. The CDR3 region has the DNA TGTGCCAGCAGTTTATGGGGCGCTGAAGATACGCAGTATTTT.

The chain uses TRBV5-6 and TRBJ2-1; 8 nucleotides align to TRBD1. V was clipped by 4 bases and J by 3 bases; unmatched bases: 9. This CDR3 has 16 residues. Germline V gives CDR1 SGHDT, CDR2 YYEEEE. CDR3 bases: TGTGCCAGCAGCCCGACAGACAGGGGACGCTACAATGAGCAGTTCTTC. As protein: CASSPTDRGRYNEQFF.

DNA of the CDR3: TGTGCCAGCAGCTTAGGGGTAGCGGGAAAGGGTTTTGAGCAGTTCTTC. It yields the protein CASSLGVAGKGFEQFF. J is TRBJ2-1 and V is TRBV7-8, with 8 bases aligning to TRBD2. J gave up 9 bases and V 1 base, and 11 bases lay outside the gene matches. The CDR3 consists of 16 residues. Germline assignment: CDR1 SGHVS and CDR2 FQNEAQ.

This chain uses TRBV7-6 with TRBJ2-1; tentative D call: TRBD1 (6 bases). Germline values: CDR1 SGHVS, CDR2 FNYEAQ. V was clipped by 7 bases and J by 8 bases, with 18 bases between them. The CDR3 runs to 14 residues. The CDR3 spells CASTLGQGKDEQFF. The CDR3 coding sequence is TGTGCCAGCACCCTAGGGCAGGGGAAGGATGAGCAGTTCTTC.

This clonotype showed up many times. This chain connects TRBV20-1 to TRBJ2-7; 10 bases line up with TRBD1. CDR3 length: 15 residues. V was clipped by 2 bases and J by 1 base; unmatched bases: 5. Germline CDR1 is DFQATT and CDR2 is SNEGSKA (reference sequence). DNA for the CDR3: TGCAGTGCTAGATCGCCGGGACAGGGGTCCTACGAGCAGTACTTC. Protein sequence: CSARSPGQGSYEQYF.

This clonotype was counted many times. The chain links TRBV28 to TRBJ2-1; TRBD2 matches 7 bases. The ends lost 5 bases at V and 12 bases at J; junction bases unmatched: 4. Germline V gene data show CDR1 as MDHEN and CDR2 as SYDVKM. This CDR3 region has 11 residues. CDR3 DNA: TGTGCCAGCAGTCCGGGAGGAGGGCAGTTCTTC. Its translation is CASSPGGGQFF. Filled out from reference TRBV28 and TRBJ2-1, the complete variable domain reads DVKVTQSSRYLVKRTGEKVFLECVQDMDHENMFWYRQDPGLGLRLIYFSYDVKMKEKGDIPEGYSVSREKKERFSLILESASTNQTSMYLCASSPGGGQFFGPGTRLTVL.

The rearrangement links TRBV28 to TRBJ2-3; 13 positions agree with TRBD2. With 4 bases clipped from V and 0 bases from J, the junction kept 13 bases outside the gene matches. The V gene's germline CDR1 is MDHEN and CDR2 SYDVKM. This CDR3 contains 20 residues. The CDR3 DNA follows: TGTGCCAGCAGTTCCCGTCACCGGGGACTAGCGGGACATAGCACAGATACGCAGTATTTT. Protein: CASSSRHRGLAGHSTDTQYF.

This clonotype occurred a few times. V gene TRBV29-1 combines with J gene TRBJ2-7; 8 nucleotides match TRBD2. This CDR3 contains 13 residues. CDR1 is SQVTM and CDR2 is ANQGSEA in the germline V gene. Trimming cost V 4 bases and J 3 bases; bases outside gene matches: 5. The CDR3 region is CSVVGTRGYEQYF. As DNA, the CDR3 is TGCAGCGTTGTCGGGACTAGGGGCTACGAGCAGTACTTC.